This is a list of T cell receptor beta chains from one sample in a study of CD8+ T cells in alopecia areata. The repertoire was sequenced with immunoSEQ multiplex PCR; TCRdb's copy has only in-frame clones and lacks some. This sample has around 300,000 clones, with 60% found just once. Sample: CD4+ T cells sorted from blood, taken around week 54, from a patient treated with tofacitinib. These receptors originate from a human donor with alopecia areata. CDR3s include the opening cysteine and the closing phenylalanine or tryptophan. Each record gives: V gene, clone size, D gene, J gene, CDR3 protein, CDR3 DNA. A D gene is named only where the DNA matches it firmly. Clone size is not always given. Where it is, it says once, few, many or a class for expanded clones.

TRBV19	NA	NA	TRBJ1-2	CASSMSGRLYGYTF	TGTGCCAGTAGTATGTCCGGACGTCTTTATGGCTACACCTTC
TRBV29-1	few	TRBD2	TRBJ2-5	CSVEDQTSGGWETQYF	TGCAGCGTTGAAGATCAAACTAGCGGGGGTTGGGAGACCCAGTACTTC
TRBV5-1	NA	TRBD1	TRBJ1-1	CASSLVRNRDRNTEAFF	TGCGCCAGCAGCTTGGTTCGGAACCGGGACAGGAACACTGAAGCTTTCTTT
TRBV9	NA	NA	TRBJ1-1	CASSVGAAARTEAFF	TGTGCCAGCAGCGTAGGCGCAGCGGCCAGGACTGAAGCTTTCTTT
TRBV9	few	NA	TRBJ1-2	CASSAQGPYGYTF	TGTGCCAGCAGCGCTCAGGGGCCCTATGGCTACACCTTC
TRBV7-2	NA	NA	TRBJ1-2	CASSLDGSPLVYGYTF	TGTGCCAGCAGCTTAGATGGCAGTCCCCTGGTCTATGGCTACACCTTC
TRBV25-1	NA	NA	TRBJ2-1	CASSDTLSYEQFF	TGTGCCAGCAGTGACACGTTATCCTATGAGCAGTTCTTC
TRBV14	NA	NA	TRBJ2-4	CASSQRGHSDIQYF	TGTGCCAGCAGCCAACGGGGGCATTCGGACATTCAGTACTTC
TRBV5-1	NA	NA	TRBJ1-3	CASSLTVSGNTIYF	TGCGCCAGCAGCTTGACAGTCTCTGGAAACACCATATATTTT
TRBV2	NA	NA	TRBJ1-2	CASSESGGIRF	TGTGCCAGCAGTGAAAGTGGCGGTATTCGTTTC
TRBV30	NA	TRBD1	TRBJ1-4	CAWTRQGASTNEKLFF	TGTGCCTGGACTCGACAGGGGGCCTCAACTAATGAAAAACTGTTTTTT
TRBV30	NA	TRBD1	TRBJ2-1	CAQGRGPNEQFF	TGTGCCCAGGGTAGGGGGCCGAATGAGCAGTTCTTC
TRBV7-9	few	NA	TRBJ1-6	CASSLQGPLSALHF	TGTGCCAGCAGCTTACAGGGTCCCCTTTCGGCCCTCCACTTT
TRBV30	NA	NA	TRBJ2-5	CAWSVHLGQETQYF	TGTGCCTGGAGTGTCCACCTGGGTCAAGAGACCCAGTACTTC
TRBV7-8	NA	NA	TRBJ1-6	CASSRDSPLHF	TGTGCCAGCAGCCGCGATTCACCCCTCCACTTT
TRBV10-3	few	TRBD2	TRBJ2-6	CAIRAGGVAGAGANVLTF	TGTGCCATCCGTGCCGGGGGGGTAGCGGGGGCTGGGGCCAACGTCCTGACTTTC
TRBV29-1	NA	TRBD2	TRBJ2-3	CSVSRGVTDTQYF	TGCAGCGTTAGTCGGGGGGTCACAGATACGCAGTATTTT
TRBV29-1	NA	TRBD2	TRBJ2-7	CSVAGPAGVYEQYF	TGCAGCGTTGCTGGCCCAGCGGGGGTGTACGAGCAGTACTTC
TRBV30	few	NA	TRBJ1-5	CAWSVDSRNQPQHF	TGTGCCTGGAGTGTGGATTCCAGAAATCAGCCCCAGCATTTT
TRBV30	NA	NA	TRBJ2-2	CAWSRGVNTGELFF	TGTGCCTGGAGTCGGGGAGTGAACACCGGGGAGCTGTTTTTT
TRBV6-5	NA	TRBD1	TRBJ1-6	CASSWDRATPLHF	TGTGCCAGCAGTTGGGACAGAGCTACACCCCTCCACTTT
TRBV11-2	few	NA	TRBJ2-1	CASSLSRNEQFF	TGTGCCAGCAGCCTGAGTCGCAATGAGCAGTTCTTC
TRBV13	NA	NA	TRBJ2-2	CASSPTRNTGELFF	TGTGCCAGCAGCCCTACTAGAAACACCGGGGAGCTGTTTTTT
TRBV5-6	NA	TRBD1	TRBJ1-1	CASSKLQGSGTEAFF	TGTGCCAGCAGTAAGTTACAGGGGTCGGGCACTGAAGCTTTCTTT
TRBV27	few	NA	TRBJ1-2	CASSSQTFAEGYTF	TGTGCCAGCAGTTCCCAGACATTTGCAGAGGGCTACACCTTC
TRBV30	NA	NA	TRBJ1-5	CAWTADVSNQPQHF	TGTGCCTGGACCGCAGATGTTAGCAATCAGCCCCAGCATTTT
TRBV5-4	once	TRBD1	TRBJ2-5	CASSFYTNRGLPETQYF	TGTGCCAGCAGCTTTTACACCAACAGGGGGCTACCTGAGACCCAGTACTTC
TRBV2	NA	NA	TRBJ1-1	CASEGNTEAFF	TGTGCCAGCGAGGGGAACACTGAAGCTTTCTTT
TRBV25-1	NA	NA	TRBJ2-3	CASSEPGNLDTQYF	TGTGCCAGCAGTGAGCCCGGAAATTTGGATACGCAGTATTTT
TRBV5-1	NA	NA	TRBJ2-5	CASSLSSSGPETQYF	TGCGCCAGCAGCTTGTCGTCCTCCGGGCCAGAGACCCAGTACTTC
TRBV6-5	NA	NA	TRBJ1-1	CASSEQSGTEAFF	TGTGCCAGCAGTGAACAGTCGGGGACTGAAGCTTTCTTT
TRBV6-6	NA	NA	TRBJ1-1	CASSYRGTPEAFF	TGTGCCAGCAGTTATCGTGGGACACCTGAAGCTTTCTTT
TRBV14	many	TRBD1	TRBJ1-2	CASSSGQGRSYGYTF	TGTGCCAGCAGCTCTGGACAGGGTAGGAGCTATGGCTACACCTTC
TRBV25-1	NA	TRBD1	TRBJ2-1	CASSGQVSYNEQFF	TGTGCCAGCAGCGGACAGGTCTCCTACAATGAGCAGTTCTTC
TRBV30	few	TRBD1	TRBJ1-1	CACLGQANTEAFF	TGTGCCTGCCTGGGACAGGCGAACACTGAAGCTTTCTTT
TRBV7-9	NA	TRBD1	TRBJ2-5	CASSLITGEETQYF	TGTGCCAGCAGCTTGATCACAGGGGAAGAGACCCAGTACTTC
TRBV4-3	NA	NA	TRBJ2-3	CASSQDFGGVTDTQYF	TGCGCCAGCAGCCAAGATTTCGGGGGAGTCACAGATACGCAGTATTTT
TRBV4-3	NA	NA	TRBJ2-1	CASSYSWRGPRNEQFF	TGCGCCAGCAGCTATTCATGGCGGGGGCCAAGGAATGAGCAGTTCTTC
TRBV29-1	few	TRBD2	TRBJ2-4	CSVSGGAVNIQYF	TGCAGCGTCAGCGGGGGGGCCGTAAACATTCAGTACTTC
TRBV4-2	NA	NA	TRBJ2-5	CASSPGGAKETQYF	TGTGCCAGCAGCCCAGGGGGGGCTAAGGAGACCCAGTACTTC
TRBV4-1	NA	NA	TRBJ2-5	CASSQERPNRETQYF	TGCGCCAGCAGCCAAGAACGGCCCAATCGGGAGACCCAATACTTC
TRBV6-5	NA	NA	TRBJ2-3	CASSQPRDAQYF	TGTGCCAGCAGCCAACCCCGGGACGCACAGTATTTT
TRBV6-5	once	TRBD1	TRBJ2-3	CASSRQGTDTQYF	TGTGCCAGCAGTCGACAGGGAACAGATACGCAGTATTTT